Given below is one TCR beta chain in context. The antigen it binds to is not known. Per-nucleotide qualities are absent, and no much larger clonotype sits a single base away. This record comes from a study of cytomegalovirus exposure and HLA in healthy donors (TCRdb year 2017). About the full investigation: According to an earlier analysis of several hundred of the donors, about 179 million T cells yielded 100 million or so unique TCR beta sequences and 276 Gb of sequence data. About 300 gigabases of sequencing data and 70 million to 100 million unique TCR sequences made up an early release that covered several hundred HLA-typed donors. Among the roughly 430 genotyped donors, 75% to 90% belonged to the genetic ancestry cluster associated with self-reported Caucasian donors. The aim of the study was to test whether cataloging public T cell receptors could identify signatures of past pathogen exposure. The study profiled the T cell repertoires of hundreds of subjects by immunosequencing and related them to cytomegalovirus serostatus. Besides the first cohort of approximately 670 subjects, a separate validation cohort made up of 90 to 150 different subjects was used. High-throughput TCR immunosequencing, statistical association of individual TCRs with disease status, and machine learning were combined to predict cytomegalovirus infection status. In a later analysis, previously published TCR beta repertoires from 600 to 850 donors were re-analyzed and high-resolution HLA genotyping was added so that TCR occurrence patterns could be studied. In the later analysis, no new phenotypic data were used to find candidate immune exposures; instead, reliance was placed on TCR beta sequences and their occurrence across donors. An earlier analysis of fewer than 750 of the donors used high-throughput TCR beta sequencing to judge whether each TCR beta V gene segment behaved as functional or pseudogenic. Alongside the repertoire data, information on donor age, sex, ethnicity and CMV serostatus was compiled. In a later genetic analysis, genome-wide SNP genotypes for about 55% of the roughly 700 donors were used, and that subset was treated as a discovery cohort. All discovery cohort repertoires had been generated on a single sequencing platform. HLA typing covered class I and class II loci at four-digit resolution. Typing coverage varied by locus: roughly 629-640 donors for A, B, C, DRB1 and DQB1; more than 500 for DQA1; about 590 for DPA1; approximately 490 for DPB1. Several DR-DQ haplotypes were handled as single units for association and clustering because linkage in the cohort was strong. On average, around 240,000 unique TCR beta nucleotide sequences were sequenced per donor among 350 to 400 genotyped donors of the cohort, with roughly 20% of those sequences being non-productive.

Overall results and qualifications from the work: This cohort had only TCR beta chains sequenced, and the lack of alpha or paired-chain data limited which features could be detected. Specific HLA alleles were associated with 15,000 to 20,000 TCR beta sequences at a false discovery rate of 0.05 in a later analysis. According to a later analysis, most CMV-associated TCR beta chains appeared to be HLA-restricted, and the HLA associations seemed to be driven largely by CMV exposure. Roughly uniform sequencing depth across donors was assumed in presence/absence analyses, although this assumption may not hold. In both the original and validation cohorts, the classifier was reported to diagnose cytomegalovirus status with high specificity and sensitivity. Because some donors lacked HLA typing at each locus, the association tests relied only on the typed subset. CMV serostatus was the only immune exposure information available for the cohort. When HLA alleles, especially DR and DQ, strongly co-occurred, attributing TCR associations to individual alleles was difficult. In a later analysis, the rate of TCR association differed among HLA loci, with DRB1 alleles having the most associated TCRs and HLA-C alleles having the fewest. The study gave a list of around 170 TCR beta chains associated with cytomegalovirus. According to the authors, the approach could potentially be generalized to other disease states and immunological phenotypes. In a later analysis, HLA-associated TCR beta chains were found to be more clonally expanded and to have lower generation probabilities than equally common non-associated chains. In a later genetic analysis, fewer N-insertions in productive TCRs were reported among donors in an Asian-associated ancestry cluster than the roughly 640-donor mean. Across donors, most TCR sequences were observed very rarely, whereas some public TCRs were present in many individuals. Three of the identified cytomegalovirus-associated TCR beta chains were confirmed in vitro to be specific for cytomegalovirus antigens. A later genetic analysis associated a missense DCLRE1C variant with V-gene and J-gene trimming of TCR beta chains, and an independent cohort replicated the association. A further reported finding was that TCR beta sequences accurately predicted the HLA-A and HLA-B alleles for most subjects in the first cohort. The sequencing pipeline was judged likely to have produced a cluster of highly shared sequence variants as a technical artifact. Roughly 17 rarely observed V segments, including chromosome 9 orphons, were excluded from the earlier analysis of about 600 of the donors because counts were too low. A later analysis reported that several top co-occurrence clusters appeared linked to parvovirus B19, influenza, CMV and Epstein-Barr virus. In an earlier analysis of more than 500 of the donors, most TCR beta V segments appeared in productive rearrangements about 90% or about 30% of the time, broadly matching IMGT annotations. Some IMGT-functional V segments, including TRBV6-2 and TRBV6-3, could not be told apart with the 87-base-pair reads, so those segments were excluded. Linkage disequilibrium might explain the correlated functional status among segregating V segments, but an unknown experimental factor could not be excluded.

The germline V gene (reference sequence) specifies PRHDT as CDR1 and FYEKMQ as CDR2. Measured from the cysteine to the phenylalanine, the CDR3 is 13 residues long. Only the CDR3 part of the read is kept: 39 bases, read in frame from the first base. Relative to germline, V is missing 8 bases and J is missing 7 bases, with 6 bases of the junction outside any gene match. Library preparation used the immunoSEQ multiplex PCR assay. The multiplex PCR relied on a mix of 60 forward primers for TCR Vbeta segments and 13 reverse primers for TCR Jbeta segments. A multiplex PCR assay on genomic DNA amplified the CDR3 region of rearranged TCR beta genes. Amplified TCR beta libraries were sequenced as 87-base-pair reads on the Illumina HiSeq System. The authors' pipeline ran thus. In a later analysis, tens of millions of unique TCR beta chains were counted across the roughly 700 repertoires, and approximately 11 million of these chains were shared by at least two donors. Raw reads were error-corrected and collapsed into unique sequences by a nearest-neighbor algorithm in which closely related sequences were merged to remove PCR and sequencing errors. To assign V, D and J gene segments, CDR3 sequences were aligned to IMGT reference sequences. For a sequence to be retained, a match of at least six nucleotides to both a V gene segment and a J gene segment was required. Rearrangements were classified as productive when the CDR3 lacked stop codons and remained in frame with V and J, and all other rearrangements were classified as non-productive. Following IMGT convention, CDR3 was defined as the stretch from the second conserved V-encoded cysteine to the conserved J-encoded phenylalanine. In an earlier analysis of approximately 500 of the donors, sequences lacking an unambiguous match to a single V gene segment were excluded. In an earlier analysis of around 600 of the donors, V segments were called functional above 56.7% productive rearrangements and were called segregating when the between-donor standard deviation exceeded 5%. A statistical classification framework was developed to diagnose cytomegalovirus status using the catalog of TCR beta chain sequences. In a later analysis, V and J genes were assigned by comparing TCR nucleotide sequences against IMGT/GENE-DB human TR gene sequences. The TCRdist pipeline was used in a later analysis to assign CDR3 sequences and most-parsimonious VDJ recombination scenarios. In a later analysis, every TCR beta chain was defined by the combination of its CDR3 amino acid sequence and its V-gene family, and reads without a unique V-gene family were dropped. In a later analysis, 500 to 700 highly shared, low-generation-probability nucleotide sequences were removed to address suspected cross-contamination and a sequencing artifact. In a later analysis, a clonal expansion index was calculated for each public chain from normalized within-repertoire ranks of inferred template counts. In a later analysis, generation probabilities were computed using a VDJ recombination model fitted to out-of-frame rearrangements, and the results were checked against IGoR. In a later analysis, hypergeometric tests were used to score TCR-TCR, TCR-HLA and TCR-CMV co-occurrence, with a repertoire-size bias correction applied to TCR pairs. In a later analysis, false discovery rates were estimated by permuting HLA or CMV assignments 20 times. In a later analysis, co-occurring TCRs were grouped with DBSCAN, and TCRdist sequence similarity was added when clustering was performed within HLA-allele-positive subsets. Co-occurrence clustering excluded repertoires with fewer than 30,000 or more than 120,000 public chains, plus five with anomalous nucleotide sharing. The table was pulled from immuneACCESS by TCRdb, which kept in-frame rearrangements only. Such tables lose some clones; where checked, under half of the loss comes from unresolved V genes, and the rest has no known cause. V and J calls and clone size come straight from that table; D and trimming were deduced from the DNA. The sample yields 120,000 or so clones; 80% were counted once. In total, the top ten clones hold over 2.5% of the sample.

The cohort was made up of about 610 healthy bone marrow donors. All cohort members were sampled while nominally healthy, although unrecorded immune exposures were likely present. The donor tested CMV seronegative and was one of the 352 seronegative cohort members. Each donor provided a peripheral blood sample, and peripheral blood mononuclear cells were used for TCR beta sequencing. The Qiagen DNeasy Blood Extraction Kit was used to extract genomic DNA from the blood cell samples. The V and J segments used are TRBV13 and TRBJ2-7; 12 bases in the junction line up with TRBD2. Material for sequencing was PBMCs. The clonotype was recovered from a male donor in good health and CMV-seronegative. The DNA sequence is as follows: TGTGCCAGCGCGGAACTAGCGGGGGGTGAGCAGTACTTC. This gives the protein CASAELAGGEQYF.